This T cell receptor (beta chain) was sequenced in a study of early T cells in non-severe SARS-CoV-2 infection. Study summary: Sequenced material consisted of bulk RNA (from unsorted whole blood), and chains were unpaired.

Individual cDNA molecules each received unique molecular identifiers attached to them. TCRdb processed the 5' RACE reads anew with MiXCR; each CDR3 protein has one entry. Here the sample spans 80,000 to 95,000 distinct CDR3 sequences, 13% to 15% being singletons. This clonotype occurred a few times. Its antigen remains unknown. Study outcomes and limitations: The matching step, a VDJdb search, favored anti-spike CD8 responses and missed private and CD4 specificities.

The CDR3 has 14 residues. The germline CDR1 and CDR2 sequences are MNHNY and SVGAGI (reference sequence). The V end was cut by 6 bases, the J end by 6 bases, with 17 bases between. The sequence derives from an adult who was a healthcare worker with PCR-confirmed SARS-CoV-2 infection or an uninfected control (not recorded which). What was sequenced was whole blood. The rearrangement joins TRBV6-6 to TRBJ1-1; TRBD1 might be the D (6 bases). CDR3 region: CASSSGHPIPEAFF. CDR3 DNA sequence: TGTGCCAGCAGCTCGGGACACCCCATCCCTGAAGCTTTCTTT.